This note documents a single TCR beta chain sequence. Antigen unknown. J gave up 1 base and V 5 bases, and 3 bases lay outside the gene matches. The CDR3 runs 16 residues. Germline lookup yields CDR1 SGHRS and CDR2 YFSETQ. The source of the sample is a study of early stage breast cancer tumors. General study findings and limits: Functional markers like CD4, CD8 and FOXP3 were missed in bulk sequencing. Most shared enriched TCRB sequences were commonly generated ones. Tumor and normal breast were distinguished via blood comparison in about 90% of the 16 patients.

Clones were read by immunoSEQ multiplex PCR, and TCRdb kept only the in-frame ones, dropping some. The sample contains tens of thousands of clones, about 78% of which appear only once. The receptor comes from a person in their sixties with breast cancer. Sequencing was performed on blood. This sequence joins TRBV5-1 and TRBJ2-1; TRBD2 aligns across 13 bases. The CDR3 coding sequence is TGCGCCAGCAGACCGACTAGCGGGGGGTCCTACAATGAGCAGTTCTTC. Translating gives CASRPTSGGSYNEQFF. Variable domain in full (rest from reference TRBV5-1 and TRBJ2-1): KAGVTQTPRYLIKTRGQQVTLSCSPISGHRSVSWYQQTPGQGLQFLFEYFSETQRNKGNFPGRFSGRQFSNSRSEMNVSTLELGDSALYLCASRPTSGGSYNEQFFGPGTRLTVL.